The clone carrying this T cell receptor (beta chain) was seen only a few times. The data were taken from a study of patients and donors after allogeneic stem cell transplantation. Each CDR3 protein is one row after TCRdb ran MiXCR on the RT-PCR reads. This table holds roughly 960,000 distinct CDR3 sequences, approximately 19% found once. V lost 6 bases and J lost 6, with 12 bases in between. Germline V gene lookup returns CDR1 MNHEY and CDR2 SVGEGT. There are 13 residues in the CDR3. The specimen sequenced was blood, either unsorted or a sorted T cell fraction (not recorded which). This sequence originates from a human donor who was either an allogeneic HSCT recipient or a stem cell or donor lymphocyte infusion donor (not recorded which). It is not recorded whose cells these are; they may come from a transplant donor. J is TRBJ2-1 and V is TRBV6-2 or TRBV6-3; D is possibly TRBD1 or TRBD2 (5 bases each). This CDR3 reads CASRRGPINEQFF. DNA for the CDR3: TGTGCCAGCAGGAGGGGACCAATCAATGAGCAGTTCTTC.